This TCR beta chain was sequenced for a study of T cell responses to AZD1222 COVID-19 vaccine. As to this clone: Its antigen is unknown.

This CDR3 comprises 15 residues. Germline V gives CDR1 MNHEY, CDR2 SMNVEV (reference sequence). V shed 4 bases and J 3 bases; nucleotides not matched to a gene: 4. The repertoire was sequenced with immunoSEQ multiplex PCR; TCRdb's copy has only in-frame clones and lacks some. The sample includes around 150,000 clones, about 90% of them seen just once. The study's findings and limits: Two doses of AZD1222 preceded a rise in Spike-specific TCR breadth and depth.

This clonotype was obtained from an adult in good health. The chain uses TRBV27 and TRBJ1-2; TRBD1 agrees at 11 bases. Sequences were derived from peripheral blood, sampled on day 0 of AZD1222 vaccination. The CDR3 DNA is TGTGCCAGCAGTTCACCGGGACAGGGGGACTATGGCTACACCTTC. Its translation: CASSSPGQGDYGYTF.